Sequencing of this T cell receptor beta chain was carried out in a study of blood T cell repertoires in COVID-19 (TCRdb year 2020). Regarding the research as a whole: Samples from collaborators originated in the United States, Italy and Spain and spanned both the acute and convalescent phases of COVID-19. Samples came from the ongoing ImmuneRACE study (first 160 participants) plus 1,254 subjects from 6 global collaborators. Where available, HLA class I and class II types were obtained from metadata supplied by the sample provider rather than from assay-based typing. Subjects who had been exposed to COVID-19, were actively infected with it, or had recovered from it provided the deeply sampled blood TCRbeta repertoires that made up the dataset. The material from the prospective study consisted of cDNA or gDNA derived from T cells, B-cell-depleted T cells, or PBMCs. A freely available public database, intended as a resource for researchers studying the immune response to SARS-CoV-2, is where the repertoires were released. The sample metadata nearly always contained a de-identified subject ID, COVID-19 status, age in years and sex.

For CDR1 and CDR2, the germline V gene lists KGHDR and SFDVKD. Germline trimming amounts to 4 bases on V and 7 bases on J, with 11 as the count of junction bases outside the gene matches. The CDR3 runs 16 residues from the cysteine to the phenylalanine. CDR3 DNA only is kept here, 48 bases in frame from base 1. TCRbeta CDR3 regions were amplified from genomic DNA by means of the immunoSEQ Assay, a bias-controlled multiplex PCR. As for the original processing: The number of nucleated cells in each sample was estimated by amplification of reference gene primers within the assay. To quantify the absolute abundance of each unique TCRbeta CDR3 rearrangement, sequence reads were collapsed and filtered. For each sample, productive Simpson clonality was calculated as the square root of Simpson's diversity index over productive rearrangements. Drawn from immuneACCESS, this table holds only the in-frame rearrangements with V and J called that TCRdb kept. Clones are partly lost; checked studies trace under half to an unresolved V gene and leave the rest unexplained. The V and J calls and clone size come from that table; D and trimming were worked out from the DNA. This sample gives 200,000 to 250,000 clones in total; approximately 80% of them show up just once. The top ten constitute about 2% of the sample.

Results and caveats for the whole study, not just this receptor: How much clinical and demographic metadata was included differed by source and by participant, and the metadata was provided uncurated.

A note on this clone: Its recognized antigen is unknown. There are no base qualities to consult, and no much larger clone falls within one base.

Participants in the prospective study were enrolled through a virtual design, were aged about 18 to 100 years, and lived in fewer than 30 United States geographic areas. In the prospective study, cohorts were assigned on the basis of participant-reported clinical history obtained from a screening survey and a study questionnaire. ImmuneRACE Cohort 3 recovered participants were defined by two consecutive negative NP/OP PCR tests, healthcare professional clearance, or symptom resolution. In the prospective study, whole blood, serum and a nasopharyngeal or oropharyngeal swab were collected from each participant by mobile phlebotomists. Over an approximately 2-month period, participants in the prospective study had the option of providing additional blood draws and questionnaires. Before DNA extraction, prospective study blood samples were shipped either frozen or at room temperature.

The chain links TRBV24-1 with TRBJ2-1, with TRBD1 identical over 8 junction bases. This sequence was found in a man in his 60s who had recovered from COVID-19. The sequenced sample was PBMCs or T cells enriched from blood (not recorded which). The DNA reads TGTGCCACCAGTGACTCTGGACAGGGAGGATGGAATGAGCAGTTCTTC. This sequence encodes CATSDSGQGGWNEQFF.